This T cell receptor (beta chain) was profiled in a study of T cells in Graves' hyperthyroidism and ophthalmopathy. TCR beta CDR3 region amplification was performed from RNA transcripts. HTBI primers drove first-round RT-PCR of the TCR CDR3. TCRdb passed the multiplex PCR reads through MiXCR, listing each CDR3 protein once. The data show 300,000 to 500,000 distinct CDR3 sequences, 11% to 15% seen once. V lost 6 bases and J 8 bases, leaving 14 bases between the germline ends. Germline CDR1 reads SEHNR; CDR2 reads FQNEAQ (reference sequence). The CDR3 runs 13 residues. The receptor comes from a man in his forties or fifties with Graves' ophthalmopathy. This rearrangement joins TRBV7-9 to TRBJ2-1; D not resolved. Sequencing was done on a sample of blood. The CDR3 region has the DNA TGTGCCAGCAGTACCCACAGTAGGGATGAGCAGTTCTTC. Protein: CASSTHSRDEQFF. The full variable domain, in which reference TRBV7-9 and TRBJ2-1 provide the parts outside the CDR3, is DTGVSQNPRHKITKRGQNVTFRCDPISEHNRLYWYRQTLGQGPEFLTYFQNEAQLEKSRLLSDRFSAERPKGSFSTLEIQRTEQGDSAMYLCASSTHSRDEQFFGPGTRLTVL.